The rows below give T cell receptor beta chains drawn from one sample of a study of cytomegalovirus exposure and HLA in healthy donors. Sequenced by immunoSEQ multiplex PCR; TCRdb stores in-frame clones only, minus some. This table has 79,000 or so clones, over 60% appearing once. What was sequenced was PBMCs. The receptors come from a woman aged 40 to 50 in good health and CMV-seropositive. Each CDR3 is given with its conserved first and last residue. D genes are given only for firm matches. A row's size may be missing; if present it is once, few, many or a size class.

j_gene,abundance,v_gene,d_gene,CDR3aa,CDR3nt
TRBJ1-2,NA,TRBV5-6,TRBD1,CASSPLATTGVIWGYTF,TGTGCCAGCAGCCCCCTCGCCACGACAGGGGTTATATGGGGCTACACCTTC
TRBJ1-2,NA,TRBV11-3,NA,CASSLNARVYGYTF,TGTGCCAGCAGCTTAAACGCCAGGGTCTATGGCTACACCTTC
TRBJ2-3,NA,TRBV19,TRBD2,CASSQGLVDTQYF,TGTGCCAGTAGTCAAGGACTAGTAGATACGCAGTATTTT
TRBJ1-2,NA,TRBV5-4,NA,CASSLGQDIFRGYTF,TGTGCCAGCAGCTTGGGTCAGGACATCTTTCGTGGCTACACCTTC
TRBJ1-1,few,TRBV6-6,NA,CASSRAGETEAFF,TGTGCCAGCAGTCGAGCGGGGGAGACTGAAGCTTTCTTT
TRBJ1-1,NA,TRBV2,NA,CASSETVVRVGNTEAFF,TGTGCCAGCAGTGAAACGGTTGTACGGGTTGGGAACACTGAAGCTTTCTTT
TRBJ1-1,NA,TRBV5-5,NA,CASSLGTPEAFF,TGTGCCAGCAGCTTGGGGACTCCTGAAGCTTTCTTT
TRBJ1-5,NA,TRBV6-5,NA,CASHPTGGNQPQHF,TGTGCCAGCCACCCTACCGGTGGCAATCAGCCCCAGCATTTT
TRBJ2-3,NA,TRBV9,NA,CASSVGLGATDTQYF,TGTGCCAGCAGCGTAGGCCTCGGTGCCACAGATACGCAGTATTTT
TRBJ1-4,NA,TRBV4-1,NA,CASSQDSLETTNEKLFF,TGCGCCAGCAGCCAAGATTCGTTGGAGACAACTAATGAAAAACTGTTTTTT
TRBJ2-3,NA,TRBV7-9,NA,CASSKNQYDTQYF,TGTGCCAGCAGCAAGAACCAGTACGATACGCAGTATTTT
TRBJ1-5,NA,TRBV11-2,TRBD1,CASSLGQGNQPQHF,TGTGCCAGCAGCTTAGGACAGGGGAATCAGCCCCAGCATTTT
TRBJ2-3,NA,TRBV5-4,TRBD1,CASSLSGQGPDTQYF,TGTGCCAGCAGCTTGTCGGGACAGGGTCCAGATACGCAGTATTTT
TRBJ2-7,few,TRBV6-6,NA,CASSLWTDEQYF,TGTGCCAGCAGTTTGTGGACAGACGAGCAGTACTTC
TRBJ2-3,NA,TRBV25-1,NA,CASSESQISTDTQYF,TGTGCCAGCAGTGAGTCGCAGATAAGCACAGATACGCAGTATTTT
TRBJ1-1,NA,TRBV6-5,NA,CASTGTRVGSEAFF,TGTGCCAGCACCGGAACGAGGGTCGGGTCTGAAGCTTTCTTT
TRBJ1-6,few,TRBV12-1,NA,CASSFARGQNNSPLHF,TGTGCCAGCAGCTTTGCGCGGGGACAGAACAATTCACCCCTCCACTTT
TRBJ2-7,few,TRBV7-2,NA,CASSLKPGDSYEQYF,TGTGCCAGCAGCTTAAAACCGGGAGACTCCTACGAGCAGTACTTC
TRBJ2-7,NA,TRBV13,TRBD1,CASSVGTGVDSYEQYF,TGTGCCAGCAGCGTAGGGACAGGGGTCGACTCCTACGAGCAGTACTTC
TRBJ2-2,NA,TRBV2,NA,CASSADGSTGELFF,TGTGCCAGCAGTGCTGATGGGAGCACCGGGGAGCTGTTTTTT
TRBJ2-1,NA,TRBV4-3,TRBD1,CASSQGQGAKYNEQFF,TGCGCCAGCAGCCAAGGACAGGGGGCAAAATACAATGAGCAGTTCTTC
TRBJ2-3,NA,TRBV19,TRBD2,CASSILAGETDTQYF,TGTGCCAGTAGTATTCTGGCGGGAGAAACAGATACGCAGTATTTT
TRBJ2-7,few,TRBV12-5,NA,CASGLVPALTGSVYEQYF,TGTGCTAGTGGTTTGGTACCCGCCCTAACGGGGAGTGTCTACGAGCAGTACTTC
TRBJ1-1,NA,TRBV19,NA,CASKKGRRRGETEAFF,TGTGCCAGTAAAAAAGGTAGGAGGCGCGGCGAGACTGAAGCTTTCTTT
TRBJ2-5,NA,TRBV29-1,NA,CSVVPDQETQYF,TGCAGCGTTGTGCCAGACCAAGAGACCCAGTACTTC
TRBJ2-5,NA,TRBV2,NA,CASSEGDRVHQETQYF,TGTGCCAGCAGTGAGGGCGACAGAGTACACCAAGAGACCCAGTACTTC
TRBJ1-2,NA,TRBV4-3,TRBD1,CASSQIQGARYGYTF,TGCGCCAGCAGCCAAATTCAGGGGGCTAGGTATGGCTACACCTTC
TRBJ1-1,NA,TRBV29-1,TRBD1,CSVHRGPTEAFF,TGCAGCGTACACAGGGGGCCCACTGAAGCTTTCTTT
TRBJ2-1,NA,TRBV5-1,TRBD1,CASSQGQGTDEQFF,TGCGCCAGCAGCCAGGGACAGGGGACAGATGAGCAGTTCTTC
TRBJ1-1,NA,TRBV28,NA,CASSPRVTEAFF,TGTGCCAGCAGTCCCAGGGTTACTGAAGCTTTCTTT
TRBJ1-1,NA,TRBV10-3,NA,CAISTGTGVNTEAFF,TGTGCCATCAGCACCGGGACGGGGGTGAACACTGAAGCTTTCTTT
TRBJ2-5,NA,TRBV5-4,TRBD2,CASSLPTRVSGGQTQYF,TGTGCCAGCAGCCTCCCTACTAGGGTTAGCGGGGGTCAGACCCAGTACTTC
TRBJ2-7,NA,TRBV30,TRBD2,CAWERGAYEQYF,TGTGCCTGGGAGCGGGGGGCCTACGAGCAGTACTTC
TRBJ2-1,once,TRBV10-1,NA,CASTQGSGNEQFF,TGCGCCAGCACTCAAGGGAGCGGCAATGAGCAGTTCTTC
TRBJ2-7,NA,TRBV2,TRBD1,CASGRTGLGEQYF,TGTGCCAGCGGGAGGACAGGGCTGGGTGAGCAGTACTTC
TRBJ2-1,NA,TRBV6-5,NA,CASSSRSEQFF,TGTGCCAGCAGTTCTCGTAGTGAGCAGTTCTTC
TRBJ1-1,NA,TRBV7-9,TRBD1,CASSPSTGSLVEAFF,TGTGCCAGCAGCCCCTCGACAGGGTCGCTTGTGGAAGCTTTCTTT
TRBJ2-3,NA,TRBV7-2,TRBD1,CASSGQGHTDTQYF,TGTGCCAGCAGCGGACAGGGCCACACAGATACGCAGTATTTT
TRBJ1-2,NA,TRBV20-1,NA,CSALGGGGYTF,TGCAGTGCTTTAGGGGGGGGTGGCTACACCTTC
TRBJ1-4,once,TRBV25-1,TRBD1,CASSDPGTATNEKLFF,TGTGCCAGCAGTGACCCCGGGACAGCAACTAATGAAAAACTGTTTTTT
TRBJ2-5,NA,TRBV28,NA,CASSFFRGLYQETQYF,TGTGCCAGCAGTTTTTTTCGGGGATTGTACCAAGAGACCCAGTACTTC
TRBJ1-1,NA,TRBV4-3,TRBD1,CASSQDRDRRKNTEAFF,TGCGCCAGCAGCCAAGATCGGGACAGGCGGAAGAACACTGAAGCTTTCTTT
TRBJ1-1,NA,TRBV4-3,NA,CASRVGAGNTEAFF,TGCGCCAGCAGAGTAGGCGCGGGGAACACTGAAGCTTTCTTT
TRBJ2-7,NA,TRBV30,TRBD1,CAWSVRDRVESEQYF,TGTGCCTGGAGTGTACGGGACAGGGTGGAATCCGAGCAGTACTTC
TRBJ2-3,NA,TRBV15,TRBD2,CATSRLAAGTDTQYF,TGTGCCACCAGCAGACTAGCGGCCGGCACAGATACGCAGTATTTT
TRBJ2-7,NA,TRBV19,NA,CASSMFKGAYEQYF,TGTGCCAGTAGTATGTTCAAGGGAGCGTACGAGCAGTACTTC
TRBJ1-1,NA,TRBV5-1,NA,CASGQGTEAFF,TGCGCCAGCGGGCAGGGGACTGAAGCTTTCTTT
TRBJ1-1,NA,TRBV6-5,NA,CASSLIQGGTEAFF,TGTGCCAGCAGCCTAATCCAGGGAGGGACTGAAGCTTTCTTT
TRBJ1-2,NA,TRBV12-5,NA,CASGYNNYGYTF,TGTGCTAGTGGTTACAATAACTATGGCTACACCTTC
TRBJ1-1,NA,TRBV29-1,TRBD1,CSAESPGQGRNTEAFF,TGCAGCGCCGAGAGCCCTGGACAGGGACGGAACACTGAAGCTTTCTTT
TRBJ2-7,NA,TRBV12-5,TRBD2,CASGLVRGGGSLYEQYF,TGTGCTAGTGGTTTGGTACGGGGCGGGGGGTCCCTCTACGAGCAGTACTTC